This T cell receptor (beta chain) derives from a study of identical twins. Details on this clonotype: As yet, its antigen is unknown.

Whole-study results and caveats: Surplus twin overlap in beta out-of-frame sequences was less pronounced. Where out-of-frame alpha sequences were twin-shared, they showed excess low generation probability.

Germline V CDR1 and CDR2: MNHNS, SASEGT. This CDR3 spans 16 amino acids. With 8 bases removed from V and 2 bases from J, the gap between germline ends came to 22 bases. TCRdb processed the 5' RACE reads anew with MiXCR; each CDR3 protein has one entry. This sample has some 250,000 distinct CDR3 sequences; roughly 7.1% occur once, and the top ten carry about 15%. These data also featured in a second study, about T cells expressing NK-cell markers.

The TCR originated in a woman between 18 and 30 years old in good health. This rearrangement joins TRBV6-1 to TRBJ2-7; possibly TRBD2 for D (6 bases). Material for sequencing was CD8+ T cells sorted from blood. The CDR3 region is CASGASRPGDPYEQYF. Written as DNA, the CDR3 is TGTGCCAGCGGGGCTTCGAGGCCGGGGGACCCCTACGAGCAGTACTTC.